This T cell receptor beta chain was identified in a study of blood T cell repertoires in COVID-19. At the level of the study: Donors in the United States, Italy and Spain gave samples during acute or convalescent COVID-19. Sources were T cells, B-cell-depleted T cells, or PBMCs; the material itself was cDNA or gDNA.

The sample holds one count of this clone. Germline values: CDR1 SQVTM, CDR2 ANQGSEA. V dropped 6 bases and J dropped 0 bases, with 15 bases sitting between them. The length of the CDR3 is 14 residues. Original data processing: Nucleated cell number was recorded as an estimate derived from reference gene primer amplification. Here immunoSEQ multiplex PCR was the method, and the copy in TCRdb shows in-frame clones only, minus some. From that table come the V and J calls and clone size; the DNA was used to work out D and trimming. The sample consists of some 48,000 clones, about 81% of them appearing once.

The chain links TRBV29-1 to TRBJ2-7; tentative D call: TRBD2 (6 bases). The clonotype originates from a man between 45 and 60 years old with acute or convalescent COVID-19. The sample taken for sequencing was peripheral blood. For the CDR3, the DNA is TGCAGCGTGGAAAGCGGGTTTAGCTCCTACGAGCAGTACTTC. This sequence encodes CSVESGFSSYEQYF.